The clone carrying this TCR beta chain was seen once. These data come from a study of blood T cell repertoires in COVID-19. The assay was immunoSEQ multiplex PCR, and TCRdb's table has in-frame clones only and misses some. The table has tens of thousands of clones, around 85% seen once; the top ten hold approximately 20%. The germline V gene encodes CDR1 SGHTA and CDR2 FQGNSA. Trimming stripped 4 bases from V and 1 base from J, with 8 bases between. The CDR3 spans 14 residues. The rearrangement joins TRBV7-2 to TRBJ1-3, with D tentatively TRBD1 (5 bases). The origin of this receptor is a woman older than 75 with acute or convalescent COVID-19. The sequenced material came from peripheral blood. The CDR3 is CASSSGFSGNTIYF. CDR3 in DNA: TGTGCCAGCAGCTCAGGGTTTTCTGGAAACACCATATATTTT.